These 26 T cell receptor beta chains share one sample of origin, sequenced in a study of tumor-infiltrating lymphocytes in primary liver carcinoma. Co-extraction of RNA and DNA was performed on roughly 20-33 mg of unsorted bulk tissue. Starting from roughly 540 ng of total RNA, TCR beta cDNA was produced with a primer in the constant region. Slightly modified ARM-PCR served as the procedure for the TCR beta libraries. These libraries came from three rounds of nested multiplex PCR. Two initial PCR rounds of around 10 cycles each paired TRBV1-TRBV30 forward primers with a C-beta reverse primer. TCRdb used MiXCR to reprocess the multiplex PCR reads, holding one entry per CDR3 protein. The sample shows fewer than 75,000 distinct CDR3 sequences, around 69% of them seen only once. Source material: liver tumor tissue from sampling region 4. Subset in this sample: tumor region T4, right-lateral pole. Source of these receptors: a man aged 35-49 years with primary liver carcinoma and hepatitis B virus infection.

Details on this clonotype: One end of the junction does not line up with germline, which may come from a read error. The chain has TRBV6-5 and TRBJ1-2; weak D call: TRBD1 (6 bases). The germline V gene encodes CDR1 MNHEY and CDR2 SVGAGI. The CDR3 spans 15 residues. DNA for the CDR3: TGTGCCAACAGTCCTGCCGCAGGGGCCATCTATGACTACACCTTC. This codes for CANSPAAGAIYDYTF.

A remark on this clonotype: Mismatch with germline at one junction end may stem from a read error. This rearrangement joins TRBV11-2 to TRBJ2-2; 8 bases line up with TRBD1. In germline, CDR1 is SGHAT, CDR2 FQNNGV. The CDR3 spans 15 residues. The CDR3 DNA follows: TGTGCCATCAGATTAAACGACAGGGGTGCTAGGGACCTGTTTTTT. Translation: CAIRLNDRGARDLFF.

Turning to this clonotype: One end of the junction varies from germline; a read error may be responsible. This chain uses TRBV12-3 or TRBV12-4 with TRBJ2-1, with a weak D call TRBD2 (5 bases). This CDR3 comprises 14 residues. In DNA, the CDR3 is TGTACCAGCAGTTTAGTTGTTGGGAGCGGTGAGCAGTTCTTC. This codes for CTSSLVVGSGEQFF.

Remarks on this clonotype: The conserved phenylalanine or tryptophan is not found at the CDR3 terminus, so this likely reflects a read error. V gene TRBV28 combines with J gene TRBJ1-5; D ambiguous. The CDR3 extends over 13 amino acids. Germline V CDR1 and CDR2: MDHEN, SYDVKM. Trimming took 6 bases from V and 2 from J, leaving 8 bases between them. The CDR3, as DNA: TGTGCCAGCAGCTTTTTCGGCAATCAGCCCCAGCATCTT. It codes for CASSFFGNQPQHL.

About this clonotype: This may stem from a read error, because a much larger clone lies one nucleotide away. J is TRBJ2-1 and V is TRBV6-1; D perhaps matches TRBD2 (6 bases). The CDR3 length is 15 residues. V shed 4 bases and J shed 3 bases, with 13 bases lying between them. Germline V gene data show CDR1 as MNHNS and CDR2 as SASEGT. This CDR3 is CASSVGTANYNEQFF. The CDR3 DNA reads TGTGCCAGCAGTGTCGGGACTGCTAACTACAATGAGCAGTTCTTC.

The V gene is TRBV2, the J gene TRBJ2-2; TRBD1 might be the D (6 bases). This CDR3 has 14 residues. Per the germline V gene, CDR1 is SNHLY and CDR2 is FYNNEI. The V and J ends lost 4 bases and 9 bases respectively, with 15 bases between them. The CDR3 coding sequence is TGTGCCAGCAGTGGTATGGGGGCGCCCTGGGAGCTGTTTTTT. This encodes CASSGMGAPWELFF.

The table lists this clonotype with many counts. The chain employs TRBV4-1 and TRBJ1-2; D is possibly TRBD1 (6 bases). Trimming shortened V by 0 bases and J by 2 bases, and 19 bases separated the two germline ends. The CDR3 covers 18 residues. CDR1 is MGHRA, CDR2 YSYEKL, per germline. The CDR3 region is CASSQEIQGLWQNYGYTF. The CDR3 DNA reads TGCGCCAGCAGCCAAGAGATACAGGGCCTGTGGCAAAACTATGGCTACACCTTC.

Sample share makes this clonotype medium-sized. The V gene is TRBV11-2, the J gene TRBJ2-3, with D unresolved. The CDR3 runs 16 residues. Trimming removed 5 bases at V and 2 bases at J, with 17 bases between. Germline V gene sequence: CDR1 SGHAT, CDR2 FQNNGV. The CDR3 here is CASSRQPINPTDTQYF. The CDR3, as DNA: TGTGCCAGCAGCCGACAACCCATCAACCCCACAGATACGCAGTATTTT.

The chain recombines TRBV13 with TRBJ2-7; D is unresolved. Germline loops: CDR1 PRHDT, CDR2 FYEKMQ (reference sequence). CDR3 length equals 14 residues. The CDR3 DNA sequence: TGTGCTAGCTGCTTACAGCTCCGGAACCCCGAGCAGTACTTC. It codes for CASCLQLRNPEQYF.

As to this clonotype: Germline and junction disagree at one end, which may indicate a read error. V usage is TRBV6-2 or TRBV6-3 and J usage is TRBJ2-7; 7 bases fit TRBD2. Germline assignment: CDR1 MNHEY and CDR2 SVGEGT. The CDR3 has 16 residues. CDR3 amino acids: CGSSYRRRGGPYEQYF. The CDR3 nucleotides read TGTGGCAGCAGTTACCGCCGCCGGGGAGGGCCTTACGAGCAGTACTTC.

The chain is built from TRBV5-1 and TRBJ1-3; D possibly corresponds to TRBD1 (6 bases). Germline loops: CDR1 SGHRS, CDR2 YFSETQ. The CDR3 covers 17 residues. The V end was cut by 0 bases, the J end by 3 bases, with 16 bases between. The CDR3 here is CASSLAARTAFGNTIYF. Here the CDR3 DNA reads TGCGCCAGCAGCTTGGCCGCCAGGACAGCCTTTGGAAACACCATATATTTT.

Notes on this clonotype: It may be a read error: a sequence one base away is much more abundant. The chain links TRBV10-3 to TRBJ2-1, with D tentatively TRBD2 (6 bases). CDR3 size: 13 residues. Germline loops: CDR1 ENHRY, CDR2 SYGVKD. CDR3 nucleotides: TGTTCCATCCGAGGGACTCAAGGCAATGAGCAGTTCTTC. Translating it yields CSIRGTQGNEQFF.

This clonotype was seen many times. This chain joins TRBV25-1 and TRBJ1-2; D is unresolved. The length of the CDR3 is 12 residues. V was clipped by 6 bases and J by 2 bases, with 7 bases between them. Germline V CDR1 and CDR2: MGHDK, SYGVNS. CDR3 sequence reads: CASRYSNYGYTF. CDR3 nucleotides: TGTGCCAGCAGGTACTCAAACTATGGCTACACCTTC.

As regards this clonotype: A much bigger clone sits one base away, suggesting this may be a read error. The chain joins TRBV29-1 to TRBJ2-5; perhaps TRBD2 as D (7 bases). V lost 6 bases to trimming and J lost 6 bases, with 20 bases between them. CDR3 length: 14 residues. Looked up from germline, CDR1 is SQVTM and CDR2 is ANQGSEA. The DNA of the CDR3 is TGCAGCGTCGAGGGGCTAGTGGGGGGGCAGACCCAGTACTTC. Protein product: CSVEGLVGGQTQYF.

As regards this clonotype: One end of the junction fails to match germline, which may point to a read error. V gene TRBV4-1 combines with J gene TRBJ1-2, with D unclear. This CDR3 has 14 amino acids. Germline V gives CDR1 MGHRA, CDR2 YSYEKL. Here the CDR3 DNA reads TGCGCCAGCAGCCAAGGGTACGGGAACTACGGCTACACCTTC. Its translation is CASSQGYGNYGYTF.

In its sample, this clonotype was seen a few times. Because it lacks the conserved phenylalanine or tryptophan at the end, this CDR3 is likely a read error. CDR3 nucleotides: TGTGCCAGCAGCTTTGCGGGATCGAACACAGGAGAGCTGTTTCTT. It translates to CASSFAGSNTGELFL. This chain connects TRBV11-2 to TRBJ2-2; maybe TRBD2 (6 bases). There are 15 residues in the CDR3. V was cut by 3 bases and J by 11 bases, with 19 bases left in between. CDR1 and CDR2 (germline): SGHAT, FQNNGV.

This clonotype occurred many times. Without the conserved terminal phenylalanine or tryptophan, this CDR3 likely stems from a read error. The CDR3 coding sequence is TGTGCCAGCAGCCCCCTTTCCAGCGGATTAGCCAAAAACATTCAGTACTCC. This sequence encodes CASSPLSSGLAKNIQYS. The chain recombines TRBV7-8 with TRBJ2-4; D might be TRBD2 (5 bases). V was trimmed by 5 bases and J by 0 bases, leaving 17 bases between them. The CDR3 covers 17 residues. Germline values: CDR1 SGHVS, CDR2 FQNEAQ.

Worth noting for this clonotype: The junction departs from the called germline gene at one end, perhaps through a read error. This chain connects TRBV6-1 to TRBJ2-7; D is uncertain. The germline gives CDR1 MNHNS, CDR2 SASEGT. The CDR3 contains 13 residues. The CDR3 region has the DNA TGTGCCAGCACTGAATGGGTTTTATACGAGCAGTACTTC. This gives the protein CASTEWVLYEQYF.

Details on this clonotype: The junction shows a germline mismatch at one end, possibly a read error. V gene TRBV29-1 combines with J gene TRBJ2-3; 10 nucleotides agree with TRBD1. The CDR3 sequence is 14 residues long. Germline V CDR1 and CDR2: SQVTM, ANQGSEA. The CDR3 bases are TGCAGCGTTTCCGGGACAGGGGTGTCAGATACGCTGTATTTT. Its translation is CSVSGTGVSDTLYF.

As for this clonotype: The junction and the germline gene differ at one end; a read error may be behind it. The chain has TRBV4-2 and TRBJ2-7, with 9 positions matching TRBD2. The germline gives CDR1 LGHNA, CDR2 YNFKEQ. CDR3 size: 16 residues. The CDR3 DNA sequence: TGTGCCAGCAGCCAGTCGGCTAGCGGGGTTTCCTGCGAGCAGTACTTC. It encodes CASSQSASGVSCEQYF.

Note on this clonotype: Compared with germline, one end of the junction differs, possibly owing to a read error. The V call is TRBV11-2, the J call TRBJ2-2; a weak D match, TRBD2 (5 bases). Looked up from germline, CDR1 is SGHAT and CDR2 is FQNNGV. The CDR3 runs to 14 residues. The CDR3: CATSLMVNTGELLF. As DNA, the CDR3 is TGTGCCACCAGCTTAATGGTTAACACCGGGGAGCTGCTTTTT. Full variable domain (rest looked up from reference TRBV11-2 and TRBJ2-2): EAGVAQSPRYKIIEKRQSVAFWCNPISGHATLYWYQQILGQGPKLLIQFQNNGVVDDSQLPKDRFSAERLKGVDSTLKIQPAKLEDSAVYLCATSLMVNTGELLFGEGSRLTVL.

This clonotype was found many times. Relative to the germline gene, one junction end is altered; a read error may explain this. CDR3 loop: CASSPPGRADMQYF. The DNA of the CDR3 is TGTGCCAGCAGCCCCCCGGGCCGGGCAGATATGCAGTATTTT. The chain carries TRBV11-2 and TRBJ2-3; D not resolved. The CDR3 sequence is 14 residues long. The germline CDR1 and CDR2 sequences are SGHAT and FQNNGV.

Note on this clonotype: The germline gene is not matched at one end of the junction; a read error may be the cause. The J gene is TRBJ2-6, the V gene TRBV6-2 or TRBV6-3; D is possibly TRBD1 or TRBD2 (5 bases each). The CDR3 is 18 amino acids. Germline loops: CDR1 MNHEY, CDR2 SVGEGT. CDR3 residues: CASSPTGSPSSGANVLTF. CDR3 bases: TGTGCCAGCAGTCCTACGGGGTCTCCCTCCTCTGGGGCCAATGTCCTGACTTTC.

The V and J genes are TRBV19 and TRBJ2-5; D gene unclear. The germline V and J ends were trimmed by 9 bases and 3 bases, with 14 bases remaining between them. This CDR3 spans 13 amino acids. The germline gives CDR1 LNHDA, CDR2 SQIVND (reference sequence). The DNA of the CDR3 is TGTGCCAGCAGTCAGTCAGCAAAAGAGACCCAGTACTTC. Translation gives CASSQSAKETQYF.

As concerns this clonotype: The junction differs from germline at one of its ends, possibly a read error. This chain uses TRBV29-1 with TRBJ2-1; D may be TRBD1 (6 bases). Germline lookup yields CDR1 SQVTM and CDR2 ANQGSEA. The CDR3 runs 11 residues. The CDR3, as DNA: TGCAGCGTTGATGCAAGGCTAGGACAGTTTTTC. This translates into CSVDARLGQFF.

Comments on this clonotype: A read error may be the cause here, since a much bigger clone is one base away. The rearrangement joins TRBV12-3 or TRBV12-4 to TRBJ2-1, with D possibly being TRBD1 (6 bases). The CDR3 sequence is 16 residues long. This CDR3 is CANSKRDNSLRDEQFF. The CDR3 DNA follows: TGTGCCAACAGTAAACGGGACAATTCTCTCCGGGATGAGCAGTTCTTC.